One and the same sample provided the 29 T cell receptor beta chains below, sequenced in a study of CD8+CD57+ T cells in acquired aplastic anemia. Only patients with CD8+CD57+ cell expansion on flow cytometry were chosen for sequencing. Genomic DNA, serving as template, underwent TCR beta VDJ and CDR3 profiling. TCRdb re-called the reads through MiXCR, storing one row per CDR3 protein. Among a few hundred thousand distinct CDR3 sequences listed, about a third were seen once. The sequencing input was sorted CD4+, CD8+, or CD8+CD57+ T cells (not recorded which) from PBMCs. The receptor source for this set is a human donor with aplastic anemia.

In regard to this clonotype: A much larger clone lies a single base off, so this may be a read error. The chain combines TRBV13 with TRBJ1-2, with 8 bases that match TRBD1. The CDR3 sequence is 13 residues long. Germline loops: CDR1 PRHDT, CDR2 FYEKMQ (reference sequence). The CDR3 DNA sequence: TGTGCCAGCACTTACCGGGACAGGTATGGCTACGCCTTC. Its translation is CASTYRDRYGYAF.

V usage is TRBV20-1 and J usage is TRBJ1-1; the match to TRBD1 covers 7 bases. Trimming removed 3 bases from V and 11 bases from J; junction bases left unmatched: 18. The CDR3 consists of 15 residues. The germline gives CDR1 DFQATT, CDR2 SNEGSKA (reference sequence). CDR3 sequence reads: CSASFPGGSYLEAFF. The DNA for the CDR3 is TGCAGTGCTAGTTTTCCAGGGGGGAGCTATCTGGAGGCTTTCTTT.

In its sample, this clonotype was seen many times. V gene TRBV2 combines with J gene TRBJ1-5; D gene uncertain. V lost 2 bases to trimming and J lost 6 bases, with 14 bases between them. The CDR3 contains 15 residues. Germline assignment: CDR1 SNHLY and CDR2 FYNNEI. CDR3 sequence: CASSERLGGGQPQHF. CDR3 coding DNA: TGTGCCAGCAGTGAACGGTTAGGAGGCGGTCAGCCCCAGCATTTT.

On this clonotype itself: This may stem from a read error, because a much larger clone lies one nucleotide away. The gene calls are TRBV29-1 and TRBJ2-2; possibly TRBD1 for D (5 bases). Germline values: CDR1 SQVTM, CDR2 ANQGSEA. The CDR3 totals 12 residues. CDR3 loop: CGVGHNTGELFF. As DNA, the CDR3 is TGCGGCGTCGGACATAACACCGGGGAGCTGTTTTTT.

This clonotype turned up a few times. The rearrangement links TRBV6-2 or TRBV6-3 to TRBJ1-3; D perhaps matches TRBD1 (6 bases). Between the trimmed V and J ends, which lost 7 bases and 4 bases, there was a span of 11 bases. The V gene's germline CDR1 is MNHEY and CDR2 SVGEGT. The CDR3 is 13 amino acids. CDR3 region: CASTGARGNTIYF. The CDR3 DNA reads TGTGCCAGCACGGGGGCGCGAGGAAACACCATATATTTT.

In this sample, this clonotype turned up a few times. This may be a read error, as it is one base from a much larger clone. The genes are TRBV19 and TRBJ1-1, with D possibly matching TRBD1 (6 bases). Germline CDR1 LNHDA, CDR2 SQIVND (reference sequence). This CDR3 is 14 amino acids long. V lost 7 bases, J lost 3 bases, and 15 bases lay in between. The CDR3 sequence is CASTTLGGDTEAFF. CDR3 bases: TGTGCCAGTACCACACTAGGGGGGGACACTGAAGCTTTCTTT.

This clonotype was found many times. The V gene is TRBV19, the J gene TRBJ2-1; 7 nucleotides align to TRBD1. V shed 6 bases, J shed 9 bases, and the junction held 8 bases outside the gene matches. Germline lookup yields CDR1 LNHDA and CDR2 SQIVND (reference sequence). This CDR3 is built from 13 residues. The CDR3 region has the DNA TGTGCCAGTAGCACCTCGACAGGGTTTGAGCAGTTCTTC. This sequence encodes CASSTSTGFEQFF.

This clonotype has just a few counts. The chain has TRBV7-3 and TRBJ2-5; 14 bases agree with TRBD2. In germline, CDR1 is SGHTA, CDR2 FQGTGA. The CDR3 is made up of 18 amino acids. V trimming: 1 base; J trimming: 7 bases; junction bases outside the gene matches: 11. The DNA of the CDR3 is TGTGCCAGCAGCTTAAGGCGACTAGCGGGAGGGGGGGAAGGGACCCAGTACTTC. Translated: CASSLRRLAGGGEGTQYF.

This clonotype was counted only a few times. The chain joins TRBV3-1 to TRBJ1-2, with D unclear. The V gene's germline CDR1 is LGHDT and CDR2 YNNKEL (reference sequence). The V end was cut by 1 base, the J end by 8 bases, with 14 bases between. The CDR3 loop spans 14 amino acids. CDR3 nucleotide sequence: TGTGCCAGCAGCCAAGGTTCGGGAGTGCGGGGCTACACCTTC. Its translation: CASSQGSGVRGYTF.

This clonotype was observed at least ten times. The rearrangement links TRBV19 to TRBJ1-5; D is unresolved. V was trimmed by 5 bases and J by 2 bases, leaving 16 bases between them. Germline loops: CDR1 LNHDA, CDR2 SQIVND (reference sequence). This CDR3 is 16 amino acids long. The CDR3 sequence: CASSPWVGRGNQPQHF. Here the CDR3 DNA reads TGTGCCAGTAGTCCCTGGGTGGGTAGAGGCAATCAGCCCCAGCATTTT.

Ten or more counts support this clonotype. The CDR3: CASSLLWDGAGNTIYF. CDR3 nucleotides: TGTGCCAGCAGCTTACTCTGGGACGGTGCTGGAAACACCATATATTTT. The rearrangement uses TRBV11-2 and TRBJ1-3, with TRBD1 as a possible D gene (5 bases). V was clipped by 2 bases and J by 2 bases, with 13 bases between them. This CDR3 has 16 amino acids. Germline values: CDR1 SGHAT, CDR2 FQNNGV.

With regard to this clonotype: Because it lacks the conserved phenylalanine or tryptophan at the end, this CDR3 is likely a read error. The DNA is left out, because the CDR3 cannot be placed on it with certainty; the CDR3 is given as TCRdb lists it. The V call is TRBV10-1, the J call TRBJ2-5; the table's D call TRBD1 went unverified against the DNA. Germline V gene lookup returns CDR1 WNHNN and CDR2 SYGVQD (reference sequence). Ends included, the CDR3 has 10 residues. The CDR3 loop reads CASSAGTLNL.

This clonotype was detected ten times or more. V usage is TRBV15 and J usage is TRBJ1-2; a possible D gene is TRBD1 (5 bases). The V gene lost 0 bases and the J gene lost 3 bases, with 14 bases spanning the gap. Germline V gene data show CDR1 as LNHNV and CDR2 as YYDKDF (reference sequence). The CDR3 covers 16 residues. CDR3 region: CATSRDRGGAHYGYTF. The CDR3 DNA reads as TGTGCCACCAGCAGAGATCGGGGAGGGGCTCACTATGGCTACACCTTC.

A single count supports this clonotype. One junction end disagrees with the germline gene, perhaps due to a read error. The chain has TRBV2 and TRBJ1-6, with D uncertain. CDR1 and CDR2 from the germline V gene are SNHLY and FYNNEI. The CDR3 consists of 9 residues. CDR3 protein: CASGVALHF. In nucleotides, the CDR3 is TGTGCCAGCGGGGTAGCCCTACACTTT.

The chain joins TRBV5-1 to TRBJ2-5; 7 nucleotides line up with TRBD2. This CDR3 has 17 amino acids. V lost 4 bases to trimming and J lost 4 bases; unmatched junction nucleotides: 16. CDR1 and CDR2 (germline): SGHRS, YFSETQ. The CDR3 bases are TGCGCCAGCAGCCAAGGACTAGGTTGGGAAATTGGAGAGACCCAGTACTTC. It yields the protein CASSQGLGWEIGETQYF.

The CDR3 region is CASSGPRGANYGYTF. The CDR3 DNA is TGTGCCAGCAGCGGCCCCCGGGGGGCCAATTATGGCTACACCTTC. The chain carries TRBV9 and TRBJ1-2, with a tentative D call TRBD1 (6 bases). In germline, CDR1 is SGDLS, CDR2 YYNGEE. The CDR3 is 15 residues long. The germline V and J ends were trimmed by 3 bases and 5 bases, with 17 bases remaining between them.

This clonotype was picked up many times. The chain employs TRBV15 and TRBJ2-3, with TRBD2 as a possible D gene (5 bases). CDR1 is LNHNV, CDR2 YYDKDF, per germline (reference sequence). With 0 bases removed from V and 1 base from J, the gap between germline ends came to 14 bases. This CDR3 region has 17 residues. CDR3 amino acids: CATSREGKLARTDTQYF. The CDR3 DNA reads TGTGCCACCAGCAGAGAGGGGAAGCTAGCCCGCACAGATACGCAGTATTTT.

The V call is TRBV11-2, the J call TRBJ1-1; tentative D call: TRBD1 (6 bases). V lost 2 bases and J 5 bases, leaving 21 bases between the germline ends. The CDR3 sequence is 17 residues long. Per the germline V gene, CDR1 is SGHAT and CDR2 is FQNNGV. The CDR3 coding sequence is TGTGCCAGCAGCTTAACCCCCCCTAGGGGTACAGGGACTGAAGCTTTCTTT. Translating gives CASSLTPPRGTGTEAFF.

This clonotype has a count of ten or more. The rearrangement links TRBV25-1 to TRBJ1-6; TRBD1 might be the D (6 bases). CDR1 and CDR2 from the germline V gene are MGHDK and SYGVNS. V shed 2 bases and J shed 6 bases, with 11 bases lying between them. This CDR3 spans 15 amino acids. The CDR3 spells CASSETGAGNSPLHF. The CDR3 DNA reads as TGTGCCAGCAGTGAAACGGGGGCTGGTAATTCACCCCTCCACTTT.

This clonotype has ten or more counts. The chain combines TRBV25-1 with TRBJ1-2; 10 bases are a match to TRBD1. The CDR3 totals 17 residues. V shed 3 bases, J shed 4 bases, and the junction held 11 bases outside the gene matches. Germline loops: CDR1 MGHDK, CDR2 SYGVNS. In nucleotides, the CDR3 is TGTGCCAGCAGTGACACCGGGACAGGGGAGAACGTCTATGGCTACACCTTC. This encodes CASSDTGTGENVYGYTF.

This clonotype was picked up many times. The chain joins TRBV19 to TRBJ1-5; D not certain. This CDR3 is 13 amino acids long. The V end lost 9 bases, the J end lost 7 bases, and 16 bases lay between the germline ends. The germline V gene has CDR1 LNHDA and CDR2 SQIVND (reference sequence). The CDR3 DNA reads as TGTGCCAGCCGAATAGGCGTTCAGCAGCCCCAGCATTTT. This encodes CASRIGVQQPQHF.

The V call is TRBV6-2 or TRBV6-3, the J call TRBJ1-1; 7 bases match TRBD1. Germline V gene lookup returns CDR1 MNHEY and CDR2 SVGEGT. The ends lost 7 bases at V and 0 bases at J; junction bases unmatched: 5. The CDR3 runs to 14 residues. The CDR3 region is CASTIGGMNTEAFF. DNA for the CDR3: TGTGCCAGCACGATAGGGGGCATGAACACTGAAGCTTTCTTT.

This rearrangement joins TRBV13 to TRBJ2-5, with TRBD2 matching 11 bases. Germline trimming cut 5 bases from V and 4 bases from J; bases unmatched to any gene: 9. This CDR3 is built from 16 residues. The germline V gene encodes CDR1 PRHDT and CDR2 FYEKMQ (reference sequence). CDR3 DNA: TGTGCCAGCAGCAGGGACGGACTAGCGGGTATAGAGACCCAGTACTTC. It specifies CASSRDGLAGIETQYF.

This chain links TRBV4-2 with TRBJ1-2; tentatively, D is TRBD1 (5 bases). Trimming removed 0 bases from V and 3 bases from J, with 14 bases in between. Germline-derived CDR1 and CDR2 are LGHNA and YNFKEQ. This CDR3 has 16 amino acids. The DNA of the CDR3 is TGTGCCAGCAGCCAAGATACGGGGGGGACTGACTATGGCTACACCTTC. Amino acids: CASSQDTGGTDYGYTF.

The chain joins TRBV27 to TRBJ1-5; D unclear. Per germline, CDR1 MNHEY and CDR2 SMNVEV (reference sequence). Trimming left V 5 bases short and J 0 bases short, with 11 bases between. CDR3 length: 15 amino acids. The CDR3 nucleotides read TGTGCCAGCAGTCCAGGTCCGGTTAGCAATCAGCCCCAGCATTTT. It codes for CASSPGPVSNQPQHF.

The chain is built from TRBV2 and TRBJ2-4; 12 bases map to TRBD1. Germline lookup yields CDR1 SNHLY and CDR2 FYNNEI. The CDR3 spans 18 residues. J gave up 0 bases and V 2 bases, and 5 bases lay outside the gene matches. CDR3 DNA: TGTGCCAGCAGTGAAACAGGGACAGGGGGCCTAGCCAAAAACATTCAGTACTTC. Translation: CASSETGTGGLAKNIQYF. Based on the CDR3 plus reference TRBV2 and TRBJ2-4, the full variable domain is EPEVTQTPSHQVTQMGQEVILRCVPISNHLYFYWYRQILGQKVEFLVSFYNNEISEKSEIFDDQFSVERPDGSNFTLKIRSTKLEDSAMYFCASSETGTGGLAKNIQYFGAGTRLSVL.

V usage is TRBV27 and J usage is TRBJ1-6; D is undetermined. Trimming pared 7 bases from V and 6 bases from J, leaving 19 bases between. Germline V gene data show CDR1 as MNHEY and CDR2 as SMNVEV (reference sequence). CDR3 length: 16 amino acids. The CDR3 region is CASKESKLLANSPLHF. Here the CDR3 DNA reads TGTGCCAGCAAAGAAAGCAAGCTGCTGGCTAATTCACCCCTCCACTTT.

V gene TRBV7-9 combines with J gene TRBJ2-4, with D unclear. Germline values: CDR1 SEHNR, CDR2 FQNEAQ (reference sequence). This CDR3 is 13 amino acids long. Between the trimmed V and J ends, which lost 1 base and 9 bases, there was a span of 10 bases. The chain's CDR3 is CASSLGAPGIQYF. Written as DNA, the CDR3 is TGTGCCAGCAGCTTAGGAGCCCCGGGCATTCAGTACTTC.

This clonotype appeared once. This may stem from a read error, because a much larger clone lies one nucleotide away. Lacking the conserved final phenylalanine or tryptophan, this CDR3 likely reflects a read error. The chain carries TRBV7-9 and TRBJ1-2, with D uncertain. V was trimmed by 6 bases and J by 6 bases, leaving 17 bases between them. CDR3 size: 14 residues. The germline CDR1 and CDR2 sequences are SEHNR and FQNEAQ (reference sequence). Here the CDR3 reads CASRLSAISNGYTL. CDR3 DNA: TGTGCCAGCAGGCTTTCGGCCATTTCAAATGGCTACACCCTC.